This T cell receptor beta chain was sequenced during a study of identifying expanded T cells in peripheral blood. Points from the study as a whole: Over around two and four weeks, about 15 and 18 clones changed, versus approximately 1.2 between replicates. Across healthy donors, higher total template counts meant significantly greater roughly 2-week count variance.

Germline loops: CDR1 ENHRY, CDR2 SYGVKD. Trimming pared 5 bases from V and 2 bases from J, leaving 10 bases between. The length of the CDR3 is 14 residues. Sequencing used immunoSEQ multiplex PCR; TCRdb keeps in-frame clones, though not all of them. The sample contains tens of thousands of clones, around nine tenths of which appear only once. Healthy donors had no documented immune events, such as infections, while sampled. This clone came up a few times. Its specificity is not known. This TCR was recovered from a person between 18 and 75 years old in good health. Material for sequencing was blood. The chain recombines TRBV10-3 with TRBJ1-5; D gene uncertain. CDR3 in DNA: TGTGCCATCAGTCCCGAGCTCCGCAATCAGCCCCAGCATTTT. It is translated as CAISPELRNQPQHF.